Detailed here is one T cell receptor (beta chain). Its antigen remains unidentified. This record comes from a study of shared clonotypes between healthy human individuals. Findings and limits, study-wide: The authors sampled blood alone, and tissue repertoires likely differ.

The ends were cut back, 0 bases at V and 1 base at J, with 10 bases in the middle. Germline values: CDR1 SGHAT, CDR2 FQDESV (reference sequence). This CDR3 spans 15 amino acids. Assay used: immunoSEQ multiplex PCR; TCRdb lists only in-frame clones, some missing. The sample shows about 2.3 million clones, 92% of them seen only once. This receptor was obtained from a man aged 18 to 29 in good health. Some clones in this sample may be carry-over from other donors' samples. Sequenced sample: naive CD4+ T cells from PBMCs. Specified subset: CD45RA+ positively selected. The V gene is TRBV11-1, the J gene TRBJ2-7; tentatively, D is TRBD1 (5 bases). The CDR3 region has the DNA TGTGCCAGCAGCTTAGCGTATCCAGGGTCCTACGAGCAGTACTTC. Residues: CASSLAYPGSYEQYF.